This T cell receptor beta chain emerged from a study of control samples from healthy donors and cancer patients. Libraries were prepared by immunoSEQ multiplex PCR; TCRdb keeps only in-frame clonotypes and omits some of them. Here the sample spans tens of thousands of clones, 88% being singletons. The length of the CDR3 is 13 residues. Trimming removed 5 bases from V and 5 bases from J, with 12 bases in between. From germline, CDR1 is SGHNT and CDR2 YENEEA. The rearrangement uses TRBV11-3 and TRBJ1-2, with D hard to call. The receptor was isolated from a man aged 45-65 years with head and neck cancer. The material sequenced was PBMCs. CDR3 sequence: CASSEGAGYGYTF. DNA of the CDR3: TGTGCCAGCAGCGAGGGCGCCGGGTATGGCTACACCTTC.